The 24 T cell receptor beta chains given below trace back to one sample, sequenced in a study of T cells after posttransplantation cyclophosphamide. A marrow graft followed busulfan-fludarabine conditioning, with cyclophosphamide on days +3 and +4. This table comes from immunoSEQ multiplex PCR, and its TCRdb copy is limited to in-frame clones, with some not included. The data show 2,500 to 3,500 clones, about 56% seen once. Source: PBMCs, taken 30 days after allogeneic stem cell transplant with posttransplant cyclophosphamide. The receptors were gathered from a male patient between 55 and 70 years old who received an allogeneic stem cell transplant from a related donor and was CMV-positive. Some T cells may be graft donor cells.

This clone was seen a handful of times. CDR3 DNA sequence: TGCGCCAGCAGCTTGGGGTTGAGTTATGGCTACACCTTC. Translation gives CASSLGLSYGYTF. V and J are TRBV5-1 and TRBJ1-2; D uncertain. This CDR3 spans 13 amino acids. The V and J ends lost 0 bases and 5 bases respectively, with 8 bases between them. Germline lookup yields CDR1 SGHRS and CDR2 YFSETQ.

The rearrangement joins TRBV7-9 to TRBJ1-4, with D possibly being TRBD1 (5 bases). Germline CDR1 and CDR2: SEHNR and FQNEAQ (reference sequence). This CDR3 is 16 amino acids long. The V end lost 7 bases, the J end lost 5 bases, and 20 bases lay between the germline ends. The CDR3 spells CASMGRWSSGNEKLFF. As DNA, the CDR3 is TGTGCCAGCATGGGGCGGTGGTCCTCTGGGAATGAAAAACTGTTTTTT.

This clone was observed a few times. The CDR3 is CASSFGLGANEKLFF. The CDR3 DNA reads TGTGCCAGCAGCTTTGGACTCGGGGCTAATGAAAAACTGTTTTTT. This chain links TRBV11-2 with TRBJ1-4; D remains ambiguous. CDR1 SGHAT and CDR2 FQNNGV come from the germline V gene. The CDR3 extends over 15 amino acids. V was pared by 3 bases and J by 3 bases, with 11 bases between.

This sequence joins TRBV6-1 and TRBJ1-5; D is unresolved. The CDR3 totals 15 residues. The germline V gene encodes CDR1 MNHNS and CDR2 SASEGT. Trimming stripped 1 base from V and 5 bases from J, with 12 bases between. CDR3 nucleotides: TGTGCCAGCAGTGAAGATACGGGAGCCTATCAGCCCCAGCATTTT. Its translation is CASSEDTGAYQPQHF.

In its sample, this clone ranks as large. The chain links TRBV5-4 to TRBJ1-2; 7 positions match TRBD1. The V and J ends lost 2 bases and 3 bases, in that order; junction bases with no gene match: 4. The V gene's germline CDR1 is SGHNT and CDR2 YYREEE (reference sequence). The CDR3 extends over 14 amino acids. DNA of the CDR3: TGTGCCAGCAGCTTCCGACAGGGCGACTATGGCTACACCTTC. Translating gives CASSFRQGDYGYTF.

V usage is TRBV10-3 and J usage is TRBJ2-1, with 10 positions matching TRBD2. CDR3 size: 14 residues. CDR1 and CDR2 from the germline V gene are ENHRY and SYGVKD. V was pared by 3 bases and J by 8 bases, with 4 bases of the junction left unmatched. The CDR3 sequence: CAISDGLAGDEQFF. DNA of the CDR3: TGTGCCATCAGTGACGGGCTAGCGGGAGATGAGCAGTTCTTC.

The chain has TRBV5-6 and TRBJ2-3; 7 positions agree with TRBD2. Germline V gives CDR1 SGHDT, CDR2 YYEEEE. Unmatched junction bases numbered 12, after V lost 1 base and J lost 4 bases. The CDR3 is 17 residues long. The CDR3 nucleotides read TGTGCCAGCAGCTTGTTTAACCGCGGGAGCTTCGCAGATACGCAGTATTTT. It codes for CASSLFNRGSFADTQYF.

The genes are TRBV15 and TRBJ1-5; 8 bases agree with TRBD1. J lost 11 bases, V lost 1 base, and 7 bases had no gene match. The CDR3 covers 14 residues. Germline V gene data show CDR1 as LNHNV and CDR2 as YYDKDF (reference sequence). The CDR3: CATSRAGQVYTQHF. Here the CDR3 DNA reads TGTGCCACCAGCAGAGCGGGACAGGTTTATACCCAGCATTTT.

The chain employs TRBV27 and TRBJ2-7; 8 nucleotides agree with TRBD2. V trimming: 6 bases; J trimming: 6 bases; junction bases outside the gene matches: 7. Germline CDR1 is MNHEY and CDR2 is SMNVEV (reference sequence). This CDR3 has 13 residues. The CDR3 here is CASSLGLAREQYF. CDR3 DNA sequence: TGTGCCAGCAGCCTCGGACTAGCCCGCGAGCAGTACTTC.

In its sample, this clone was seen a few times. The chain employs TRBV5-1 and TRBJ1-3; maybe TRBD1 (6 bases). Trimming pared 4 bases from V and 4 bases from J, leaving 15 bases between. This CDR3 spans 15 amino acids. CDR1 SGHRS and CDR2 YFSETQ come from the germline V gene. CDR3 region: CASSPAGGRGNTIYF. The CDR3 bases are TGCGCCAGCAGCCCCGCGGGGGGGCGCGGAAACACCATATATTTT.

V is TRBV29-1 and J is TRBJ1-2, with D perhaps matching TRBD1 (5 bases). The CDR3 has 13 amino acids. With 0 bases removed from V and 8 bases from J, the gap between germline ends came to 13 bases. The germline V gene has CDR1 SQVTM and CDR2 ANQGSEA. CDR3 sequence: CSVEEGPGGGYTF. CDR3 coding DNA: TGCAGCGTTGAAGAGGGGCCAGGTGGGGGCTACACCTTC.

The chain employs TRBV19 and TRBJ2-5; D is uncertain. The J call may be incorrect, as the DNA end agrees better with TRBJ2-7. The CDR3 totals 14 residues. Germline CDR1 and CDR2: LNHDA and SQIVND (reference sequence). The CDR3 spells CASSIRGASYEQYF. CDR3 coding DNA: TGTGCCAGTAGTATCCGCGGAGCCTCCTACGAGCAGTACTTC.

The chain employs TRBV11-3 and TRBJ2-7, with D tentatively TRBD2 (6 bases). The V gene lost 4 bases and the J gene lost 0 bases, with 10 bases spanning the gap. The CDR3 runs 14 residues. The germline V gene has CDR1 SGHNT and CDR2 YENEEA. Here the CDR3 DNA reads TGTGCCAGCAGCTCAGGACTACGCTCCTACGAGCAGTACTTC. This sequence encodes CASSSGLRSYEQYF.

V usage is TRBV5-1 and J usage is TRBJ2-3; possible D gene TRBD1, 5 bases. Germline V gene lookup returns CDR1 SGHRS and CDR2 YFSETQ. The V end was cut by 4 bases, the J end by 0 bases, with 12 bases between. The CDR3 is 15 amino acids. The CDR3 DNA sequence: TGCGCCAGCAGCAAAGGGGTCTCTAGCACAGATACGCAGTATTTT. Translating gives CASSKGVSSTDTQYF. Full variable domain (missing parts from reference TRBV5-1 and TRBJ2-3): KAGVTQTPRYLIKTRGQQVTLSCSPISGHRSVSWYQQTPGQGLQFLFEYFSETQRNKGNFPGRFSGRQFSNSRSEMNVSTLELGDSALYLCASSKGVSSTDTQYFGPGTRLTVL.

The V and J genes are TRBV19 and TRBJ2-3, with 14 bases aligning to TRBD2. Germline CDR1 and CDR2: LNHDA and SQIVND (reference sequence). The CDR3 is made up of 15 amino acids. After removal of 5 bases from V and 13 bases from J, the junction contained 11 bases not matched to a gene. The CDR3 here is CASSAAGTSGSFKYF. The DNA for the CDR3 is TGTGCCAGTAGTGCAGCTGGGACTAGCGGGAGTTTCAAGTATTTT.

This chain uses TRBV30 with TRBJ2-4; 8 positions match TRBD2. V dropped 0 bases and J dropped 3; count of bases not matched to a gene: 7. CDR3 length: 16 residues. Germline V gene lookup returns CDR1 GTSNPN and CDR2 SVGIG (reference sequence). The CDR3 DNA reads as TGTGCCTGGAGTGTACGGGGGGGGACGGGCAAAAACATTCAGTACTTC. This sequence encodes CAWSVRGGTGKNIQYF.

This clone was seen once. The chain employs TRBV11-2 and TRBJ2-5; 7 bases are shared with TRBD1. The DNA end is a closer match to TRBJ2-7, so the J assignment may be wrong. Germline values: CDR1 SGHAT, CDR2 FQNNGV. The CDR3 contains 12 residues. This chain's CDR3 is CASSFAGGEQYF. CDR3 sequence (DNA): TGTGCCAGCAGCTTTGCAGGGGGCGAGCAGTACTTC.

The chain joins TRBV18 to TRBJ2-7; TRBD2 might be the D (6 bases). Germline V gene lookup returns CDR1 KGHSH and CDR2 LQKENI. The length of the CDR3 is 16 residues. The V gene lost 3 bases and the J gene lost 5 bases, with 20 bases spanning the gap. The CDR3 DNA reads as TGTGCCAGCTCACCTTCCCAGACTAGAGGAGGAGACGAGCAGTACTTC. Amino acids: CASSPSQTRGGDEQYF.

The rearrangement joins TRBV25-1 to TRBJ1-2, with 7 bases matching TRBD1. This CDR3 is 16 amino acids long. The germline V gene encodes CDR1 MGHDK and CDR2 SYGVNS. Trimming at V came to 9 bases and at J to 0 bases, leaving 13 bases not matched to a gene. The CDR3 region has the DNA TGTGCCAGAGAGCTAAGGACAGGCAAGGCTAACTATGGCTACACCTTC. Translation: CARELRTGKANYGYTF.

The chain couples TRBV7-9 to TRBJ2-5; possibly TRBD2 for D (6 bases). The CDR3 extends over 16 amino acids. Trimming left V 4 bases short and J 1 base short, with 16 bases between. Germline loops: CDR1 SEHNR, CDR2 FQNEAQ (reference sequence). The CDR3 is CASSSMGEEIQETQYF. The CDR3 DNA sequence: TGTGCCAGCAGCTCAATGGGGGAGGAGATCCAAGAGACCCAGTACTTC.

The J gene is TRBJ2-1, the V gene TRBV23-1, with 7 bases aligning to TRBD1. TRBV23-1 is marked as an open reading frame, function uncertain. The CDR3 runs to 14 residues. J lost 5 bases, V lost 6 bases, and 7 bases had no gene match. The CDR3: CASRPPGQNNEQFF. In DNA form, the CDR3 reads TGCGCCAGCAGACCACCGGGACAGAACAATGAGCAGTTCTTC.

This clone showed up just a few times. The rearrangement links TRBV29-1 to TRBJ2-5; possibly TRBD2 for D (7 bases). Trimming shortened V by 1 base and J by 5 bases, and 8 bases separated the two germline ends. Germline CDR1 is SQVTM and CDR2 is ANQGSEA. CDR3 length: 12 amino acids. CDR3 in DNA: TGCAGCGTTGAAGGGGGGGGCGAGACCCAGTACTTC. Translation gives CSVEGGGETQYF.

The rearrangement links TRBV30 to TRBJ1-2; TRBD1 matches at 7 bases. The CDR3 has 13 residues. CDR1 is GTSNPN and CDR2 is SVGIG in the germline V gene (reference sequence). Trimming cost V 5 bases and J 5 bases; bases outside gene matches: 8. CDR3 in DNA: TGTGCCTGGCACCGGGACAGACCTTATGGCTACACCTTC. Translated: CAWHRDRPYGYTF.

This chain uses TRBV11-2 with TRBJ1-4; D not resolved. The V gene lost 3 bases and the J gene lost 2 bases, with 10 bases spanning the gap. The CDR3 runs to 15 residues. The germline V gene has CDR1 SGHAT and CDR2 FQNNGV. The CDR3: CASSFGLGTNEKLFF. DNA for the CDR3: TGTGCCAGCAGCTTCGGACTTGGGACTAATGAAAAACTGTTTTTT.